Below, 28 T cell receptor beta chains from the same sample are listed, as sequenced in a study of T cell repertoires in cytomegalovirus infection (dated by TCRdb to between 2018 and 2021). The antigens for these receptors are not known. Data came from an Illumina HiSeq 1500. The public reads were run again by TCRdb, first through fastp at Q25 and then through MiXCR, and only productive beta chains were kept. Records with the same CDR3 protein are collapsed into one entry carrying the most frequent genes and DNA. The sample table records about 830,000 distinct CDR3 sequences; over 25% of these occur just once. The top ten clonotypes cover 9.5% to 15% of the sample. The treatment or condition label of this sample denotes: in vitro stimulation with specific CMV peptide epitopes to enrich CMV-specific T cells. Here the sequenced sample was cultured CD8+ T cells from PBMCs, taken from culture after CMV antigen stimulation. The origin of the receptors is a human donor in good health (CMV status not recorded). Some clones in this sample may be carry-over from other donors' samples.

Only a few counts were recorded for this clonotype. This chain uses TRBV15 with TRBJ1-6; D is uncertain. The germline V gene encodes CDR1 LNHNV and CDR2 YYDKDF (reference sequence). Trimming removed 1 base from V and 5 bases from J, with 9 bases in between. CDR3 size: 15 residues. CDR3 sequence (DNA): TGTGCCACCAGCAGAGGGTACTCTAATAATTCACCCCTCCACTTT. It yields the protein CATSRGYSNNSPLHF.

This clonotype has only one observation. This chain links TRBV9 with TRBJ1-1, with D tentatively TRBD1 (6 bases). Germline lookup yields CDR1 SGDLS and CDR2 YYNGEE. V lost 0 bases and J 7 bases, leaving 10 bases between the germline ends. The CDR3 loop spans 13 amino acids. The CDR3: CASSVVGRGEAFF. DNA of the CDR3: TGTGCCAGCAGCGTAGTAGGCAGGGGTGAAGCTTTCTTT. Variable domain in full (rest from reference TRBV9 and TRBJ1-1): DSGVTQTPKHLITATGQRVTLRCSPRSGDLSVYWYQQSLDQGLQFLIQYYNGEERAKGNILERFSAQQFPDLHSELNLSSLELGDSALYFCASSVVGRGEAFFGQGTRLTVV.

This clonotype was picked up many times. V usage is TRBV7-8 and J usage is TRBJ1-2; D ambiguous. The germline gives CDR1 SGHVS, CDR2 FQNEAQ. The germline V and J ends were trimmed by 7 bases and 8 bases, with 17 bases remaining between them. The CDR3 totals 13 residues. CDR3 sequence (DNA): TGTGCCAGCACTTTGAAGGCAGGTCAAGGCTACACCTTC. Its protein is CASTLKAGQGYTF.

The chain has TRBV28 and TRBJ2-2, with 11 bases matching TRBD2. The germline CDR1 and CDR2 sequences are MDHEN and SYDVKM. This CDR3 spans 17 amino acids. V gave up 6 bases and J gave up 4 bases; unmatched junction bases: 10. CDR3 DNA sequence: TGTGCCAGCAGGGATATAGCGGGGGGGCGAAGCACCGGGGAGCTGTTTTTT. Its translation is CASRDIAGGRSTGELFF.

The table lists this clonotype with many counts. The CDR3 loop is CAISEWRGQKSGANVLTF. In nucleotides, the CDR3 is TGTGCCATCAGTGAGTGGCGGGGCCAAAAATCTGGGGCCAACGTCCTGACTTTC. The chain joins TRBV10-3 to TRBJ2-6; the D gene is possibly TRBD2 (6 bases). The CDR3 runs 18 residues. CDR1 is ENHRY and CDR2 is SYGVKD in the germline V gene. V was cut by 1 base and J by 1 base, with 14 bases left in between.

On this clonotype: Given a much more abundant clone one base away, this may be a read error. For the CDR3, the DNA is TGTGCCAGCAGCTTCCCGACAGGGGGCTTGGGGGAGACCCAGTACTTC. Translated, it gives CASSFPTGGLGETQYF. V gene TRBV7-2 combines with J gene TRBJ2-5, with 10 bases fitting TRBD1. The CDR3 is made up of 16 amino acids. The V gene's germline CDR1 is SGHTA and CDR2 FQGNSA. J lost 5 bases, V lost 3 bases, and 9 bases had no gene match. The variable domain in full, completed from reference TRBV7-2 and TRBJ2-5, reads GAGVSQSPSNKVTEKGKDVELRCDPISGHTALYWYRQSLGQGLEFLIYFQGNSAPDKSGLPSDRFSAERTGGSVSTLTIQRTQQEDSAVYLCASSFPTGGLGETQYFGPGTRLLVL.

The V call is TRBV5-4, the J call TRBJ2-3; tentatively, D is TRBD1 (6 bases). CDR1 is SGHNT, CDR2 YYREEE, per germline (reference sequence). V lost 3 bases, J lost 6 bases, and 26 bases lay in between. The CDR3 is made up of 18 amino acids. DNA for the CDR3: TGTGCCAGCAGCTCACTCACTAACAGGGAAAGGAGAGGGGATACGCAGTATTTT. It is translated as CASSSLTNRERRGDTQYF.

This clonotype has at least ten counts. The chain joins TRBV12-3 or TRBV12-4 to TRBJ1-2, with D hard to call. The CDR3 consists of 13 residues. The V end lost 6 bases, the J end lost 3 bases, and 11 bases lay between the germline ends. CDR3 residues: CASRPPGDYGYTF. The CDR3 DNA reads TGTGCCAGCAGGCCTCCAGGAGACTATGGCTACACCTTC.

This clonotype was observed a handful of times. The rearrangement uses TRBV24-1 and TRBJ2-1; tentatively, D is TRBD1 (8 bases). The germline V gene has CDR1 KGHDR and CDR2 SFDVKD. Trimming took off 3 bases at V and 7 bases at J, with 12 bases between the two ends. The CDR3 contains 14 residues. DNA for the CDR3: TGTGCCACCAGTGATATACAGGGGGGGAATGAGCAGTTCTTC. Protein sequence: CATSDIQGGNEQFF.

J is TRBJ2-5 and V is TRBV5-1; tentatively, D is TRBD2 (5 bases). The germline V gene encodes CDR1 SGHRS and CDR2 YFSETQ. Trimming pared 1 base from V and 1 base from J, leaving 14 bases between. The CDR3 is 16 amino acids. In DNA, the CDR3 is TGCGCCAGCAGCTTGAGAGGGCAACCCCTCCAAGAGACCCAGTACTTC. Protein product: CASSLRGQPLQETQYF.

The rearrangement uses TRBV2 and TRBJ2-6, with D possibly being TRBD1 or TRBD2 (5 bases each). From germline, CDR1 is SNHLY and CDR2 FYNNEI. This CDR3 contains 15 residues. The V gene lost 8 bases and the J gene lost 0 bases, with 11 bases spanning the gap. CDR3 loop: CASPRGDSGANVLTF. The DNA for the CDR3 is TGTGCCAGCCCAAGAGGGGACTCTGGGGCCAACGTCCTGACTTTC.

The CDR3 reads CASSPPGTGGADYEQYF. In DNA form, the CDR3 reads TGTGCCAGCAGCCCTCCCGGGACAGGGGGCGCAGACTACGAGCAGTACTTC. The rearrangement joins TRBV7-3 to TRBJ2-7; 12 bases agree with TRBD1. Germline trimming cut 5 bases from V and 3 bases from J; bases unmatched to any gene: 11. CDR1 is SGHTA and CDR2 is FQGTGA in the germline V gene. The CDR3 runs to 17 residues.

In its sample, this clonotype was seen many times. The rearrangement joins TRBV10-1 to TRBJ2-5; D unresolved. Germline CDR1 reads WNHNN; CDR2 reads SYGVQD (reference sequence). V was trimmed by 4 bases and J by 4 bases, leaving 7 bases between them. CDR3 size: 12 residues. In nucleotides, the CDR3 is TGCGCCAGCAGTGGAGGTAGAGAGACCCAGTACTTC. Protein sequence: CASSGGRETQYF.

The chain employs TRBV6-8 and TRBJ1-1, with 8 bases identical to TRBD1. Trimming cost V 10 bases and J 4 bases; bases outside gene matches: 8. CDR1 and CDR2 from the germline V gene are MNHGY and SAAAGT. CDR3 length: 13 amino acids. The CDR3 coding sequence is TGTGCCAACAAACAGGGGGTAGGCACTGAAGCTTTCTTT. This sequence encodes CANKQGVGTEAFF.

The chain employs TRBV10-3 and TRBJ1-6; D might be TRBD1 (5 bases). CDR3 length equals 14 residues. V lost 4 bases and J 8 bases, leaving 12 bases between the germline ends. CDR1 and CDR2 (germline): ENHRY, SYGVKD. The CDR3 region has the DNA TGTGCCATCAGTGTGAGGGGTGAGGATTCACCCCTCCACTTT. The encoded protein is CAISVRGEDSPLHF.

This clonotype was observed a handful of times. The CDR3 here is CASSLLGLAGGRETQYF. In DNA form, the CDR3 reads TGTGCCAGCAGTCTCCTAGGACTAGCGGGGGGCCGGGAGACCCAGTACTTC. This chain connects TRBV6-6 to TRBJ2-5; 14 bases match TRBD2. Trimming removed 5 bases from V and 5 bases from J; junction bases left unmatched: 10. This CDR3 comprises 17 residues. Per germline, CDR1 MNHNY and CDR2 SVGAGI (reference sequence).

This clonotype was observed at least ten times. The V gene is TRBV7-8, the J gene TRBJ2-7; TRBD1 might be the D (5 bases). The CDR3 extends over 13 amino acids. The germline V and J ends were trimmed by 1 base and 3 bases, with 7 bases remaining between them. The V gene's germline CDR1 is SGHVS and CDR2 FQNEAQ. The CDR3 sequence is CASSLGQIYEQYV. The CDR3 bases are TGTGCCAGCAGCTTAGGACAGATCTACGAGCAGTACGTC.

The CDR3 here is CASSFGSGRREANYGYTF. CDR3 coding DNA: TGTGCCAGCAGTTTCGGCTCGGGCAGGCGGGAAGCTAACTATGGCTACACCTTC. The V gene is TRBV28, the J gene TRBJ1-2; D not certain. The germline V gene encodes CDR1 MDHEN and CDR2 SYDVKM. The CDR3 loop spans 18 amino acids. V was cut by 3 bases and J by 0 bases, with 20 bases left in between.

This clonotype occurred many times. The J gene is TRBJ2-1, the V gene TRBV7-6, with a weak D call TRBD1 (5 bases). This CDR3 is 13 amino acids long. Between the trimmed V and J ends, which lost 1 base and 5 bases, there was a span of 6 bases. Germline V gene data show CDR1 as SGHVS and CDR2 as FNYEAQ. In DNA form, the CDR3 reads TGTGCCAGCAGCTTAGGGGGCCACAATGAGCAGTTCTTC. Encoded protein: CASSLGGHNEQFF.

V is TRBV7-9 and J is TRBJ2-7; a weak D match, TRBD1 (5 bases). Germline V CDR1 and CDR2: SEHNR, FQNEAQ (reference sequence). V was shortened by 3 bases and J by 3 bases, with 9 bases between the two germline ends. There are 13 residues in the CDR3. This chain's CDR3 is CASSFQGFYEQYV. CDR3 coding DNA: TGTGCCAGCAGCTTCCAGGGTTTCTACGAGCAGTACGTC.

A word on this clonotype: At one end, the junction sequence differs from germline, possibly due to a read error. The V call is TRBV2, the J call TRBJ1-2; D perhaps matches TRBD1 (6 bases). This CDR3 has 15 amino acids. Germline CDR1 SNHLY, CDR2 FYNNEI. Here the CDR3 DNA reads TGTGCCAACAGTGAAGCCGCAGGGGTCGACTATGGCTACACCTTC. It encodes CANSEAAGVDYGYTF.

This sequence joins TRBV27 and TRBJ1-6, with a possible D match to TRBD1 (5 bases). Deletions cut 6 bases from V and 9 bases from J, with 18 bases between. This CDR3 has 15 amino acids. Germline lookup yields CDR1 MNHEY and CDR2 SMNVEV (reference sequence). This CDR3 is CASRAPGRNFSPLHF. The CDR3 DNA is TGTGCCAGCAGAGCCCCGGGACGGAACTTTTCACCCCTCCACTTT.

The chain employs TRBV27 and TRBJ2-1; 9 nucleotides line up with TRBD2. CDR3 length: 17 amino acids. Trimming cost V 2 bases and J 7 bases; bases outside gene matches: 12. Germline values: CDR1 MNHEY, CDR2 SMNVEV (reference sequence). The CDR3 bases are TGTGCCAGCAGTTTAGTGGCGGGGGGGCGGCTAAGAAATGAGCAGTTCTTC. It yields the protein CASSLVAGGRLRNEQFF.

On this clonotype: A much bigger clone sits one base away, suggesting this may be a read error. The chain combines TRBV7-2 with TRBJ2-7, with D perhaps being TRBD1 or TRBD2 (5 bases each). This CDR3 has 14 amino acids. CDR1 is SGHTA and CDR2 is FQGNSA in the germline V gene. V was trimmed by 3 bases and J by 5 bases, leaving 14 bases between them. The CDR3 is CASSLGLVGDEQYV. The CDR3 coding sequence is TGTGCCAGCAGCTTGGGGCTCGTGGGGGACGAGCAGTACGTC.

Turning to this clonotype: At one boundary the junction diverges from the germline segment, which might be a read error. The chain has TRBV7-4 and TRBJ2-5, with 11 bases aligning to TRBD2. The CDR3 is 16 amino acids. Germline lookup yields CDR1 SGHVT and CDR2 SQSDAQ. CDR3: CANSSPSGGSQETQYF. In DNA, the CDR3 is TGTGCCAACAGCTCCCCTAGCGGGGGGAGCCAAGAGACCCAGTACTTC.

The sample holds one count of this clonotype. V usage is TRBV6-5 and J usage is TRBJ2-5; D unclear. V was shortened by 8 bases and J by 2 bases, with 9 bases between the two germline ends. Germline V gene sequence: CDR1 MNHEY, CDR2 SVGAGI. This CDR3 comprises 12 residues. CDR3 coding DNA: TGTGCCAGCCGCGTCAGGCAAGAGACCCAGTACTTC. This codes for CASRVRQETQYF.

This clonotype is a singleton in its sample. This chain joins TRBV7-9 and TRBJ2-7; 10 bases line up with TRBD1. CDR1 is SEHNR, CDR2 FQNEAQ, per germline (reference sequence). The V gene end was trimmed by 5 bases and the J gene end by 0 bases; junction bases not matched to a gene: 7. This CDR3 has 16 residues. CDR3 nucleotides: TGTGCCAGCAGCGGACCGGGACAGGGGCCCTCCTACGAGCAGTACTTC. Protein sequence: CASSGPGQGPSYEQYF.

This sequence joins TRBV15 and TRBJ2-1, with 7 bases that match TRBD1. V was pared by 3 bases and J by 4 bases, with 9 bases of the junction left unmatched. This CDR3 contains 16 residues. The germline V gene has CDR1 LNHNV and CDR2 YYDKDF (reference sequence). CDR3 coding DNA: TGTGCCACCAGCAGGGTTTCGGGACAGCTATACAATGAGCAGTTCTTC. It specifies CATSRVSGQLYNEQFF.